This entry lists 18 T cell receptor beta chains sequenced from one sample in a study of blood T cell repertoires in COVID-19. Using immunoSEQ multiplex PCR, the repertoire was profiled, and TCRdb retains in-frame clones only, with some absent. This repertoire shows about 420,000 clones, roughly 90% found once; its top ten account for roughly 0.87%. Specimen: peripheral blood. Source of these receptors: a man aged 18 to 30 with COVID-19, enrolled during active disease.

The rearrangement links TRBV27 to TRBJ2-7, with 10 nucleotides matching TRBD1. CDR3 length equals 14 residues. Per the germline V gene, CDR1 is MNHEY and CDR2 is SMNVEV (reference sequence). V trimming: 6 bases; J trimming: 4 bases; junction bases outside the gene matches: 6. Here the CDR3 reads CASRTRDRGYEQYF. The DNA for the CDR3 is TGTGCCAGCAGAACCCGGGACAGGGGTTACGAGCAGTACTTC.

The V and J genes are TRBV2 and TRBJ1-2, with TRBD1 matching 9 bases. Germline-derived CDR1 and CDR2 are SNHLY and FYNNEI. The CDR3 extends over 14 amino acids. Trimming cost V 7 bases and J 2 bases; bases outside gene matches: 5. The CDR3 is CASKEQGANYGYTF. CDR3 nucleotide sequence: TGTGCCAGCAAAGAACAGGGGGCAAACTATGGCTACACCTTC.

The V call is TRBV5-1, the J call TRBJ2-7; no firm D call. The V end was cut by 0 bases, the J end by 6 bases, with 7 bases between. The germline V gene has CDR1 SGHRS and CDR2 YFSETQ. This CDR3 region has 12 residues. CDR3 in amino acids: CASSLGVSEQYF. The CDR3 DNA reads TGCGCCAGCAGCTTGGGAGTTTCCGAGCAGTACTTC. Full variable domain (missing parts from reference TRBV5-1 and TRBJ2-7): KAGVTQTPRYLIKTRGQQVTLSCSPISGHRSVSWYQQTPGQGLQFLFEYFSETQRNKGNFPGRFSGRQFSNSRSEMNVSTLELGDSALYLCASSLGVSEQYFGPGTRLTVT.

The V gene is TRBV27, the J gene TRBJ2-7, with 11 positions matching TRBD1. The V and J ends lost 9 bases and 2 bases, in that order; junction bases with no gene match: 6. Germline-derived CDR1 and CDR2 are MNHEY and SMNVEV (reference sequence). There are 14 residues in the CDR3. CDR3 residues: CASGAGQGAYEQYF. CDR3 DNA sequence: TGTGCCAGTGGTGCGGGACAGGGGGCCTACGAGCAGTACTTC.

The J gene is TRBJ2-2, the V gene TRBV7-9, with 8 bases identical to TRBD1. Germline values: CDR1 SEHNR, CDR2 FQNEAQ (reference sequence). Trimming took 4 bases from V and 5 from J; bases not matched to a gene: 3. CDR3 length: 14 amino acids. In nucleotides, the CDR3 is TGTGCCAGCAGCTCCTGGACAGGGACCGGGGAGCTGTTTTTT. This sequence encodes CASSSWTGTGELFF. The full variable domain, its missing parts supplied by reference TRBV7-9 and TRBJ2-2, is DTGVSQNPRHKITKRGQNVTFRCDPISEHNRLYWYRQTLGQGPEFLTYFQNEAQLEKSRLLSDRFSAERPKGSFSTLEIQRTEQGDSAMYLCASSSWTGTGELFFGEGSRLTVL.

For the CDR3, the DNA is TGTGCCAGCAGTCCCGCGGGGGGATCCAAAAACATTCAGTACTTC. Protein: CASSPAGGSKNIQYF. The V call is TRBV11-3, the J call TRBJ2-4; 8 bases match TRBD2. This CDR3 contains 15 residues. Germline CDR1 and CDR2: SGHNT and YENEEA. The junction had 6 bases not matched to a gene; V was cut back by 6 bases and J by 2 bases.

The CDR3 nucleotides are TGTGCCAGCAGCTTGGAAGGAGGGGAGGGACCCCTCCACTTT. This translates into CASSLEGGEGPLHF. The rearrangement links TRBV5-4 to TRBJ1-6; TRBD1 might be the D (5 bases). The germline V gene encodes CDR1 SGHNT and CDR2 YYREEE (reference sequence). Trimming took off 0 bases at V and 12 bases at J, with 13 bases between the two ends. This CDR3 comprises 14 residues.

The chain combines TRBV7-9 with TRBJ1-4; maybe TRBD1 (6 bases). The CDR3 has 15 amino acids. The V end was cut by 1 base, the J end by 3 bases, with 9 bases between. Germline assignment: CDR1 SEHNR and CDR2 FQNEAQ (reference sequence). DNA of the CDR3: TGTGCCAGCAGCTTAGTGGGGGCGGCTAATGAAAAACTGTTTTTT. Translated: CASSLVGAANEKLFF.

V usage is TRBV2 and J usage is TRBJ2-7, with 7 bases identical to TRBD1. CDR1 is SNHLY, CDR2 FYNNEI, per germline. CDR3 size: 14 residues. V lost 4 bases and J lost 1; bases outside the gene matches: 4. CDR3 loop: CASSARQGSYEQYF. The CDR3 nucleotides read TGTGCCAGCAGTGCGCGACAGGGATCCTACGAGCAGTACTTC.

The chain carries TRBV2 and TRBJ2-3; no reliable D call. V was shortened by 10 bases and J by 0 bases, with 14 bases between the two germline ends. Germline V gene data show CDR1 as SNHLY and CDR2 as FYNNEI. The CDR3 is 14 amino acids. CDR3 DNA sequence: TGTGCCATCCAGACTCTCACGAGCACAGATACGCAGTATTTT. This sequence encodes CAIQTLTSTDTQYF.

V usage is TRBV27 and J usage is TRBJ2-5; TRBD1 aligns across 8 bases. This CDR3 is built from 16 residues. Germline V lookup: CDR1 MNHEY, CDR2 SMNVEV (reference sequence). V dropped 5 bases and J dropped 3; count of bases not matched to a gene: 11. As DNA, the CDR3 is TGTGCCAGCAGTACCCGGACAGGGTGGGAGGAAGAGACCCAGTACTTC. It codes for CASSTRTGWEEETQYF.

The chain links TRBV7-2 to TRBJ2-1; TRBD2 aligns across 10 bases. Unmatched junction bases numbered 6, after V lost 1 base and J lost 9 bases. Per the germline V gene, CDR1 is SGHTA and CDR2 is FQGNSA. CDR3 length equals 15 residues. The CDR3 is CASSLGSGGAVEQFF. The CDR3 DNA reads TGTGCCAGCAGCTTAGGAAGCGGGGGGGCGGTTGAGCAGTTCTTC.

The chain joins TRBV29-1 to TRBJ1-1, with 7 bases that match TRBD1. The CDR3 has 12 amino acids. Germline V gene lookup returns CDR1 SQVTM and CDR2 ANQGSEA. V dropped 5 bases and J dropped 5; count of bases not matched to a gene: 5. The CDR3 is CSVWRGQTEAFF. The CDR3 nucleotides are TGCAGCGTTTGGAGGGGGCAAACTGAAGCTTTCTTT.

The chain recombines TRBV7-9 with TRBJ2-2; 7 nucleotides agree with TRBD2. The CDR3 contains 13 residues. Germline-derived CDR1 and CDR2 are SEHNR and FQNEAQ (reference sequence). V lost 5 bases and J lost 5; bases outside the gene matches: 2. In nucleotides, the CDR3 is TGTGCCAGCAGCCCCGGGAGGACCGGGGAGCTGTTTTTT. The encoded protein is CASSPGRTGELFF.

CDR3 DNA: TGTGCCAGCAGCTTTTTCGGGAAAGGGAACTATGGCTACACCTTC. Translating it yields CASSFFGKGNYGYTF. V gene TRBV7-9 combines with J gene TRBJ1-2; D ambiguous. The germline V gene has CDR1 SEHNR and CDR2 FQNEAQ (reference sequence). The CDR3 length is 15 residues. V shed 3 bases and J shed 2 bases, with 13 bases lying between them.

The J gene is TRBJ2-7, the V gene TRBV19, with TRBD1 identical over 10 bases. With 1 base clipped from V and 5 bases from J, the junction kept 5 bases outside the gene matches. The CDR3 spans 15 residues. Germline V gives CDR1 LNHDA, CDR2 SQIVND (reference sequence). The DNA of the CDR3 is TGTGCCAGTAGTATAGCAGGGACAGGGGACGACGAGCAGTACTTC. This codes for CASSIAGTGDDEQYF.

This clone was seen a single time. The gene calls are TRBV20-1 and TRBJ2-3; 12 nucleotides agree with TRBD2. Germline lookup yields CDR1 DFQATT and CDR2 SNEGSKA (reference sequence). Trimming cost V 3 bases and J 3 bases; bases outside gene matches: 7. CDR3 length: 16 residues. CDR3 sequence (DNA): TGCAGTGCTAGTCAAGCTAGCGGGAGGGCAACAGATACGCAGTATTTT. This encodes CSASQASGRATDTQYF.

The rearrangement joins TRBV25-1 to TRBJ1-5; 10 nucleotides match TRBD1. Germline assignment: CDR1 MGHDK and CDR2 SYGVNS. The CDR3 loop spans 16 amino acids. V trimming: 1 base; J trimming: 5 bases; junction bases outside the gene matches: 5. CDR3 sequence: CASSESGTGDHQPQHF. CDR3 coding DNA: TGTGCCAGCAGTGAATCCGGGACAGGGGACCATCAGCCCCAGCATTTT.